The entry that follows covers one T cell receptor (beta chain) sequence. There is no known antigen for this receptor. No clone much larger than this one lies a single base away; base qualities are absent. Enrolling through a virtual design, the prospective study's participants ranged in age from roughly 18 to 89 years and lived across roughly 24 United States geographic areas. Cohort assignment in the prospective study relied on participant-reported clinical history from a screening survey and a study questionnaire. Recovered participants in ImmuneRACE Cohort 3 were defined as having two consecutive negative NP/OP PCR tests, clearance from a healthcare professional, or resolution of symptoms. In the prospective study, whole blood, serum and a nasopharyngeal or oropharyngeal swab were collected from each participant by mobile phlebotomists. Prospective study participants could optionally give additional blood draws and questionnaires over an approximately two-month period. Prospective study blood samples were shipped either frozen or at room temperature before DNA extraction.

Between the V and J ends, shortened by 4 bases and 7 bases respectively, the junction contains 6 bases. Measured from the cysteine to the phenylalanine, the CDR3 is 12 residues long. The sequence is cut down to CDR3 DNA, 36 bases in frame from base 1. According to the germline V gene, CDR1 reads SGHDT and CDR2 reads YYEEEE. The sample originates from a study of blood T cell repertoires in COVID-19 (dated by TCRdb to 2020 to 2021). General notes on the study: Collaborator samples came from the United States, Italy and Spain and covered acute and convalescent phases of COVID-19. The prospective study material was composed of cDNA or gDNA derived from T cells, B-cell-depleted T cells, or PBMCs. Where available, HLA class I and class II types were obtained from metadata supplied by the sample provider rather than from assay-based typing. A freely available public database, intended as a resource for researchers studying the immune response to SARS-CoV-2, is where the repertoires were released. Sample metadata almost always included a de-identified subject ID, COVID-19 status, age in years and sex. Samples came from the ongoing ImmuneRACE study (first 160 participants) plus 1,254 subjects from 6 global collaborators. Deeply sampled blood TCRbeta repertoires from subjects exposed to, actively infected with, or recovered from COVID-19 were included in the dataset. The paper as a whole reports these results and caveats: The quantity of clinical and demographic metadata differed by source and by participant and was supplied without curation.

The immunoSEQ Assay, a bias-controlled multiplex PCR, was used to amplify TCRbeta CDR3 regions from genomic DNA. In the source study's methods: Within the assay, amplification of reference gene primers was used to estimate how many nucleated cells each sample contained. Sequence reads were collapsed and filtered to measure the absolute abundance of every unique TCRbeta CDR3 rearrangement. For each sample, productive Simpson clonality was calculated as the square root of Simpson's diversity index across productive rearrangements. This is the immuneACCESS table as TCRdb keeps it, with only in-frame sequences that have V and J called. A part of the clones is gone; compared with another copy, unresolved V genes explain less than half, and the rest is unexplained. That table supplies the V and J calls and clone size; D and trimming were determined from the DNA. The sample table shows around 500,000 clones, and 88% are seen once. The leading ten clones occupy 6.5% to 9.5% of the sample.

The clonotype originates from a woman aged 55-70 years who had recovered from COVID-19. The rearranged chain carries TRBV5-6 and TRBJ1-6; the D gene is not confidently resolved. The specimen was PBMCs or T cells enriched from blood (not recorded which). CDR3 reads: CASSPINSPLHF. The nucleotides are TGTGCCAGCAGCCCCATCAATTCACCCCTCCACTTT.